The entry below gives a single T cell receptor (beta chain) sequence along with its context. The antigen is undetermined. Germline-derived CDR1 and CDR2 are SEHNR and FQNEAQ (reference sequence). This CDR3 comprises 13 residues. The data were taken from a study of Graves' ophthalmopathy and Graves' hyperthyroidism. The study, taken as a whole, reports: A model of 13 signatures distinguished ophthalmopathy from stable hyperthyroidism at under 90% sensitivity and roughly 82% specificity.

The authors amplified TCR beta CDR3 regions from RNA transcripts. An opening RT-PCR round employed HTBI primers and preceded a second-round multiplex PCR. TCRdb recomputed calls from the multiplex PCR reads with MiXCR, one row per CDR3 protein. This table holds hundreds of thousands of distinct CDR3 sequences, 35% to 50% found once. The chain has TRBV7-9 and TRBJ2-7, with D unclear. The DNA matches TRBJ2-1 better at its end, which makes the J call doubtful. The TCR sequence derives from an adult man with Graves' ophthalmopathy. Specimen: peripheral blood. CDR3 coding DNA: TGTGCCAGCAGCTTAGCTCTAGACAATGAGCAGTTCTTC. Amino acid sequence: CASSLALDNEQFF.